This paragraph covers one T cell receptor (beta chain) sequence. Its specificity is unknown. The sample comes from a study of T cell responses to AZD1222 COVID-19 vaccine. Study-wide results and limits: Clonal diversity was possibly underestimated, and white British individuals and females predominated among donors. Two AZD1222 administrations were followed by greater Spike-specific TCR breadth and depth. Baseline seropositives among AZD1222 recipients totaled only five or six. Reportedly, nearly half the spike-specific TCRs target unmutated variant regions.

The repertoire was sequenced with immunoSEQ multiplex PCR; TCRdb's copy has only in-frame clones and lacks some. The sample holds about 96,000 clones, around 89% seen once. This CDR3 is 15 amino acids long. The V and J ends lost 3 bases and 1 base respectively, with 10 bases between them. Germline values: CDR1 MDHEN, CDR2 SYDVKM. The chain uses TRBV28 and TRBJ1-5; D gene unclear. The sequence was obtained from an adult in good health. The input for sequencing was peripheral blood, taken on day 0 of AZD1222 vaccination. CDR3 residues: CASSFARQSNQPQHF. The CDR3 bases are TGTGCCAGCAGTTTTGCTAGACAAAGCAATCAGCCCCAGCATTTT.